Sequencing of this TCR beta chain was carried out in a study of cytomegalovirus exposure and HLA in healthy donors. Overall study findings and caveats: An Asian-associated ancestry cluster reportedly showed fewer N-insertions than the approximately 700-donor mean in a later analysis. Among CMV-associated TCR beta chains, most appeared HLA-restricted in a later analysis.

Germline CDR1 reads SGHRS; CDR2 reads YFSETQ. This CDR3 contains 15 residues. Trimming shortened V by 0 bases and J by 5 bases, and 15 bases separated the two germline ends. This clone was seen more than once but under ten times. Antigen specificity is unknown. At sampling all donors were nominally healthy, likely with unrecorded immune exposures. Primers for the PCR totalled 60 Vbeta and 13 Jbeta. The method was immunoSEQ multiplex PCR; TCRdb's version includes in-frame clones alone and lacks a portion of them. The repertoire holds just under 250,000 clones, about 80% seen once, with 5% to 6% in the top ten.

The source material was PBMCs. The chain couples TRBV5-1 to TRBJ2-7, with a possible D match to TRBD1 (6 bases). The TCR was taken from a woman aged 40 to 55 in good health and CMV-seropositive. The CDR3 DNA follows: TGCGCCAGCAGCTTGGAAGGACAGAGTCCCCACGAGCAGTACTTC. Its translation is CASSLEGQSPHEQYF.